This T cell receptor beta chain was profiled in a study of blood T cell repertoires in COVID-19. On the study more broadly: The United States, Italy and Spain provided the acute and convalescent COVID-19 samples. PBMCs, B-cell-depleted T cells, or T cells were the source of the cDNA or gDNA that made up the material.

This clone appeared a single time. The CDR3 extends over 14 amino acids. Germline V gene lookup returns CDR1 MDHEN and CDR2 SYDVKM. J was trimmed by 1 base and V by 4 bases; bases with no gene match: 3. The authors' processing: Reference gene primer amplification in the assay estimated nucleated cell counts. Method: immunoSEQ multiplex PCR; TCRdb's copy keeps in-frame clones and lacks some. From that table come the V and J calls and clone size; the DNA was used to work out D and trimming. Here the sample spans more than 70,000 clones, about 89% being singletons. This clonotype originated in a man between 50 and 59 years old with active or convalescent COVID-19. The V and J genes are TRBV28 and TRBJ2-5, with 7 nucleotides matching TRBD1. The sequenced sample was peripheral blood. CDR3: CASSSGTVQETQYF. Written as DNA, the CDR3 is TGTGCCAGCAGTTCCGGGACAGTCCAAGAGACCCAGTACTTC. The variable domain in full, with the rest retrieved from reference TRBV28 and TRBJ2-5, is DVKVTQSSRYLVKRTGEKVFLECVQDMDHENMFWYRQDPGLGLRLIYFSYDVKMKEKGDIPEGYSVSREKKERFSLILESASTNQTSMYLCASSSGTVQETQYFGPGTRLLVL.